The T cell receptor beta chain described here comes from a study of beta chain features in type 1 diabetes (dated by TCRdb to 2017 to 2018). For the study in its entirety: Mean age, gender distribution, total cell number and subset yield did not differ between patients and healthy donors. Across all samples, fewer than 130 million sorted cells were examined, and cell number per subset correlated strongly with RNA yield. The study compared the TCRB repertoires of sorted circulating CD4+ T cell subsets in recently diagnosed type 1 diabetes patients with those in matched healthy donors. Regulatory and stem cell-like memory subsets were isolated from only 8 patients and about eight healthy donors, whereas naive and central memory subsets came from all 28 donors.

This clone has a handful of counts. Its specific antigen is unknown. No per-base quality is available; no much larger clone lies one base away. The same CDR3 also results from other DNA sequences found in this sample. General conclusions and limits of the study: The naive, central memory and regulatory TCRB repertoires appeared to resemble one another more closely among patients than among healthy donors. At VDJ recombination sites, type 1 diabetes patients had fewer insertions and more deleted nucleotides, which implies abnormalities in thymic rearrangement. Sequencing cDNA rather than genomic DNA could over-represent highly expressing activated cells, although activation and CD3 levels did not differ between groups. A moderate but significant shortening of TCRB CDR3 length was observed in type 1 diabetes patients in all four CD4+ subsets. PCR may preferentially amplify shorter templates, but because patient and control samples were amplified and corrected together, any resulting skew would affect both groups equally. HLA sub-analyses involved small numbers of individuals, so any influence of HLA type on TCRB rearrangement remained unresolved.

All of the isolated RNA was reverse transcribed with the High Capacity cDNA Reverse Transcription Kit, so expressed TCRB transcripts were sequenced. Deep immunoSEQ sequencing was applied to naive, central memory and regulatory T cell samples, giving an average of roughly 3.5 million total reads per sample. Sorted cells were lysed in RLT buffer and RNA was extracted with DNase-treated RNeasy Micro or Mini kits, depending on cell number. To prevent cross-contamination, each cell subset was processed individually, whereas patient and healthy donor samples were processed jointly. The immunoSEQ multiplex PCR was used to amplify TCRB sequences from cDNA, generating 87-bp fragments that spanned the CDR3 region. Amplicons were sequenced on the Illumina HiSeq platform. The authors' analysis ran thus. Synthetic template baselines were used to correct PCR bias computationally, reads within Hamming distance 2 were collapsed, and singletons that could not be merged were discarded. Reads were aligned to IMGT to assign V, D and J genes, CDR3 length, and insertions or deletions at six rearrangement sites. Within each subset, clonotype counts were normalized to sorted cell number, and only after that were true diversity and Gini coefficients computed with the tcR R package. Repertoire sharing was quantified using the overlap coefficient calculated on TCRB nucleotide sequences. What TCRdb holds here is the immuneACCESS table cut down to in-frame rearrangements. Part of the clones is not present; checked against another copy, under half of the missing clones reflect an unresolved V gene, and the others are unexplained. D and trimming come from the DNA, and the V and J calls and clone size come from that table. This sample gives about 320,000 clones in total; around 15% of them show up just once. About 6.6% of the sample comes from the top ten.

The CDR3 runs 13 amino acids, cysteine and phenylalanine included. CDR3 DNA is the only sequence kept; it has 39 bases, read in frame from the first base. Taken from the germline V gene, the CDR1 and CDR2 loops are SGHTA and FQGNSA. V is shortened by 0 bases, J by 7 bases, and the region joining them spans 7 bases. Each donor gave one peripheral blood draw, roughly 120 mL on average, collected into heparinised tubes. Using a panel that included CD45RO, CCR7, CD25, CD127, CD95 and CD27, naive, central memory, regulatory and stem cell-like memory CD4+ T cells were sorted on a BD FACSAria II. All sorted populations exceeded 98% purity. PBMCs were isolated immediately by Lymphoprep density gradient centrifugation and stained directly without culture. To minimize batch effects, samples were stained and sorted in pairs, one healthy donor with one patient per experiment.

The source of this sequence is a man aged 30 to 45 in good health. The rearrangement joined TRBV7-2 to TRBJ2-1; the D gene cannot be resolved reliably. Sequencing was carried out using central memory CD4+ T cells from blood. The nucleotide sequence is given as TGTGCCAGCAGCTTAGCACGGGCAAATGAGCAGTTCTTC. Its protein reads: CASSLARANEQFF. The reference TRBV7-2 and TRBJ2-1 proteins fill in what lies around the CDR3, so the full variable domain reads GAGVSQSPSNKVTEKGKDVELRCDPISGHTALYWYRQSLGQGLEFLIYFQGNSAPDKSGLPSDRFSAERTGGSVSTLTIQRTQQEDSAVYLCASSLARANEQFFGPGTRLTVL.